One T cell receptor beta chain is described in this entry. Trimming removed 0 bases from V and 6 bases from J; junction bases left unmatched: 7. CDR1 and CDR2 (germline): LGHDT, YNNKEL (reference sequence). The CDR3 runs 15 residues. Libraries were prepared by immunoSEQ multiplex PCR; TCRdb keeps only in-frame clonotypes and omits some of them. The sample lists about 240,000 clones, roughly 80% occurring once. The source of the sample is a study of blood T cell repertoires in COVID-19. Across the study: Both acute and convalescent COVID-19 samples were obtained from the United States, Italy and Spain.

Sequenced sample: peripheral blood. The sequence came from a woman aged 55-70 years with active or convalescent COVID-19. The chain couples TRBV3-1 (or the pseudogene TRBV3-2) to TRBJ1-1, with TRBD1 matching over 7 bases. The CDR3 region is CASSQDKGAFSEAFF. Written as DNA, the CDR3 is TGTGCCAGCAGCCAAGATAAGGGGGCCTTTTCTGAAGCTTTCTTT.